The 25 T cell receptor beta chains given below trace back to one sample, sequenced in a study of CXCR3-negative and CXCR3-positive naive CD8 T cells. These receptors lack a known antigen. Study-level points and caveats: More hydrophobic TRB CDR3s occurred in CXCR3-positive than in CXCR3-negative naive cells.

UMI-tagged TRB cDNA libraries were built via 5' RACE. Following a re-call of the 5' RACE reads, TCRdb has one entry per CDR3 protein and lacks DNA. The data show 55,000 to 75,000 distinct CDR3 sequences, and the top ten clones hold about 0.7%. Sequenced input: naive CXCR3+ CD8+ T cells from blood. Subset meaning: CD45RO-CCR7+CD27+CD95- naive CD8+ T cells expressing CXCR3 (TNR3+). These receptors all stem from a human donor in good health. Some clones in this sample may be carry-over from other donors' samples.

V and J are TRBV4-2 and TRBJ2-2. Per the germline V gene, CDR1 is LGHNA and CDR2 is YNFKEQ. The CDR3 sequence is 12 residues long. CDR3 region: CASMPSGGELFF.

The rearrangement joins TRBV19 to TRBJ1-1. This CDR3 region has 14 residues. Germline lookup yields CDR1 LNHDA and CDR2 SQIVND (reference sequence). CDR3 protein: CASSIFSGRTEAFF.

The V gene is TRBV2, the J gene TRBJ1-1. CDR1 and CDR2 (germline): SNHLY, FYNNEI. The length of the CDR3 is 12 residues. Here the CDR3 reads CASWTVNTEAFF.

V gene TRBV5-4 combines with J gene TRBJ1-2; the TCRdb D gene call, TRBD1, has no DNA to confirm it. Germline CDR1 reads SGHNT; CDR2 reads YYREEE (reference sequence). The length of the CDR3 is 13 residues. The CDR3 loop reads CASSLDGTEGYTF.

The CDR3 loop is CASSLVSSHEQYF. The J gene is TRBJ2-7, the V gene TRBV7-9. This CDR3 region has 13 residues. CDR1 SEHNR and CDR2 FQNEAQ come from the germline V gene (reference sequence).

This chain links TRBV28 with TRBJ1-1. Germline V CDR1 and CDR2: MDHEN, SYDVKM. This CDR3 region has 16 residues. CDR3 protein: CASKISGRAKNTEAFF.

The J gene is TRBJ2-1, the V gene TRBV20-1; TCRdb's D gene call, TRBD1, goes unchecked for lack of DNA. This CDR3 has 15 amino acids. The germline gives CDR1 DFQATT, CDR2 SNEGSKA (reference sequence). The CDR3 spells CSATVGDIIYNEQFF.

The rearrangement joins TRBV12-3 or TRBV12-4 to TRBJ1-1; TCRdb outputs TRBD1, but without DNA this stays unchecked. This CDR3 has 14 amino acids. The CDR3 loop reads CASSFTGMNTEAFF.

This chain links TRBV27 with TRBJ2-3; TCRdb picks TRBD1, but there is no DNA to check that call. CDR3 length equals 13 residues. Germline V lookup: CDR1 MNHEY, CDR2 SMNVEV (reference sequence). CDR3 protein: CASSQQGTDTQYF.

The J gene is TRBJ2-3, the V gene TRBV11-2; TCRdb returns TRBD1, unconfirmable since there is no DNA. The germline CDR1 and CDR2 sequences are SGHAT and FQNNGV. The CDR3 spans 15 residues. CDR3 residues: CASSLEGSPTDTQYF. The whole variable domain, remainder taken from reference TRBV11-2 and TRBJ2-3, is EAGVAQSPRYKIIEKRQSVAFWCNPISGHATLYWYQQILGQGPKLLIQFQNNGVVDDSQLPKDRFSAERLKGVDSTLKIQPAKLEDSAVYLCASSLEGSPTDTQYFGPGTRLTVL.

The chain links TRBV20-1 to TRBJ2-7; the D gene TCRdb calls, TRBD2, cannot be checked with no DNA. CDR1 and CDR2 from the germline V gene are DFQATT and SNEGSKA (reference sequence). The CDR3 extends over 14 amino acids. The CDR3 reads CSATSGGGIYEQYF.

This sequence joins TRBV6-2 or TRBV6-3 and TRBJ1-5; TCRdb reports TRBD1, a call that lacks DNA to check it against. Germline CDR1 reads MNHEY; CDR2 reads SVGEGT. This CDR3 region has 15 residues. The CDR3 here is CASGHSGTGFSGWHF.

The rearrangement links TRBV7-2 to TRBJ2-7. This CDR3 region has 15 residues. CDR1 is SGHTA and CDR2 is FQGNSA in the germline V gene. CDR3 region: CASSPSEHVDYEQYF. Filled out from reference TRBV7-2 and TRBJ2-7, the complete variable domain reads GAGVSQSPSNKVTEKGKDVELRCDPISGHTALYWYRQSLGQGLEFLIYFQGNSAPDKSGLPSDRFSAERTGGSVSTLTIQRTQQEDSAVYLCASSPSEHVDYEQYFGPGTRLTVT.

The genes are TRBV7-9 and TRBJ2-1; as DNA is missing, the TRBD2 call by TCRdb cannot be tested. Germline V CDR1 and CDR2: SEHNR, FQNEAQ (reference sequence). There are 15 residues in the CDR3. CDR3 loop: CASSPTTSGGAGQFF.

The V call is TRBV20-1, the J call TRBJ1-1; the TCRdb call, TRBD1, lacks DNA for checking. This CDR3 comprises 14 residues. The germline V gene encodes CDR1 DFQATT and CDR2 SNEGSKA (reference sequence). This chain's CDR3 is CSAESGTGIGEAFF.

The chain is built from TRBV7-2 and TRBJ2-7; TCRdb outputs TRBD2, but without DNA this stays unchecked. CDR3 length: 15 amino acids. Germline values: CDR1 SGHTA, CDR2 FQGNSA. CDR3 protein: CASSLRDGGDYEQYF.

V and J are TRBV12-3 or TRBV12-4 and TRBJ2-1; TCRdb gives TRBD1 as the D gene, but with no DNA this cannot be confirmed. This CDR3 is 16 amino acids long. CDR3: CASRPRDRGSYNEQFF.

This chain connects TRBV6-5 to TRBJ2-2; TCRdb outputs TRBD2, but without DNA this stays unchecked. Per the germline V gene, CDR1 is MNHEY and CDR2 is SVGAGI. The CDR3 consists of 16 residues. CDR3 loop: CASSYSGGGSTGELFF.

The rearrangement joins TRBV6-2 or TRBV6-3 to TRBJ1-5. This CDR3 comprises 20 residues. CDR1 is MNHEY and CDR2 is SVGEGT in the germline V gene. The CDR3 reads CASSYSQHRRELISNQPQHF.

This rearrangement joins TRBV7-9 to TRBJ2-2; TCRdb selects TRBD1, and the lack of DNA leaves this call unchecked. The CDR3 consists of 17 residues. CDR1 SEHNR and CDR2 FQNEAQ come from the germline V gene (reference sequence). The CDR3 spells CASSSDSWGTNTGELFF.

The V call is TRBV6-2 or TRBV6-3, the J call TRBJ1-1; the D gene TCRdb calls, TRBD1, cannot be checked with no DNA. The germline CDR1 and CDR2 sequences are MNHEY and SVGEGT. The CDR3 runs to 14 residues. This CDR3 is CASTKLTGAAEAFF.

This chain connects TRBV7-9 to TRBJ1-2; no DNA is available, so the TRBD1 call from TCRdb remains unchecked. The CDR3 spans 15 residues. Germline CDR1 SEHNR, CDR2 FQNEAQ (reference sequence). This CDR3 is CASSLYPDSNYGYTF. Based on the CDR3 plus reference TRBV7-9 and TRBJ1-2, the full variable domain is DTGVSQNPRHKITKRGQNVTFRCDPISEHNRLYWYRQTLGQGPEFLTYFQNEAQLEKSRLLSDRFSAERPKGSFSTLEIQRTEQGDSAMYLCASSLYPDSNYGYTFGSGTRLTVV.

The chain has TRBV7-3 and TRBJ2-3; TCRdb's D gene call, TRBD1, goes unchecked for lack of DNA. Germline V gene sequence: CDR1 SGHTA, CDR2 FQGTGA. This CDR3 region has 16 residues. The CDR3 loop reads CASRPTGGEDTDTQYF.

This sequence joins TRBV6-2 or TRBV6-3 and TRBJ1-1; the TCRdb call, TRBD1, lacks DNA for checking. From germline, CDR1 is MNHEY and CDR2 SVGEGT. The CDR3 runs 14 residues. The CDR3 loop reads CASTPDRWGTEAFF.

This chain connects TRBV25-1 to TRBJ2-7; TCRdb picks TRBD1, but there is no DNA to check that call. Germline-derived CDR1 and CDR2 are MGHDK and SYGVNS. The CDR3 totals 16 residues. The chain's CDR3 is CASRSEEGDRRYEQYF.